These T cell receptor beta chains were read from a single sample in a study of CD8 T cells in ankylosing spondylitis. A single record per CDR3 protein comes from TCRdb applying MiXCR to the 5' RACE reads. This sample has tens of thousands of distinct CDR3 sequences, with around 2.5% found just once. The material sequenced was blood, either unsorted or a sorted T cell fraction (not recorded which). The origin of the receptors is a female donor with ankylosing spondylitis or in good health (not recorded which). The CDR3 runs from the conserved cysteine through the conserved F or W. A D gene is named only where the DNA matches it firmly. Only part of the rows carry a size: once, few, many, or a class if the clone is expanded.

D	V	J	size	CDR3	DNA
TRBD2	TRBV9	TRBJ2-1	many	CASSLRTSGGSYNEQFF	TGTGCCAGCAGCCTGCGGACTAGCGGGGGCTCTTACAATGAGCAGTTCTTC
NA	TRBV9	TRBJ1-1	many	CASSVVGALNTEAFF	TGTGCCAGCAGCGTAGTAGGGGCGTTGAACACTGAAGCTTTCTTT
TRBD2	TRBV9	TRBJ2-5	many	CASSLGPVTSGKETQYF	TGTGCCAGCAGCCTTGGACCTGTGACTAGCGGGAAGGAGACCCAGTACTTC
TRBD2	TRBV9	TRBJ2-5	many	CASSPTGGMETQYF	TGTGCCAGCAGCCCAACGGGGGGGATGGAGACCCAGTACTTC
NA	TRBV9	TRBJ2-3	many	CASSEGGYTDTQYF	TGTGCCAGCAGCGAGGGAGGCTACACAGATACGCAGTATTTT
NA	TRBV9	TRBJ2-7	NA	CASSLAGTNSYEQYF	TGTGCCAGCAGCTTGGCCGGTACCAACTCCTACGAGCAGTACTTC
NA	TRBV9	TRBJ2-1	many	CASSVGGLNNEQFF	TGTGCCAGCAGCGTAGGGGGACTTAACAATGAGCAGTTCTTC
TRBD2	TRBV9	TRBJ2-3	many	CASSVGTSGSGADTQYF	TGTGCCAGCAGCGTAGGGACTAGCGGGAGCGGGGCAGATACGCAGTATTTT
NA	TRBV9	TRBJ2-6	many	CASSVDVGVSGANVLTF	TGTGCCAGCAGCGTAGATGTGGGCGTCTCTGGGGCCAACGTCCTGACTTTC
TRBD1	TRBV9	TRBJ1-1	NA	CASSPRTGMDTEAFF	TGTGCCAGCAGCCCAAGGACAGGGATGGACACTGAAGCTTTCTTT
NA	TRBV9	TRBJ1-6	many	CASSVGDTYSPPLHF	TGTGCCAGCAGCGTAGGGGATACATATTCGCCGCCCCTCCACTTT
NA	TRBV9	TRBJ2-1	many	CASSVGVYNEQFF	TGTGCCAGCAGCGTAGGAGTGTACAATGAGCAGTTCTTC
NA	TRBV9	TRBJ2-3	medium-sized	CASSVATGLGDTQYF	TGTGCCAGCAGCGTAGCTACGGGGCTCGGAGATACGCAGTATTTT
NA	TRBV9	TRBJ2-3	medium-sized	CASSVSGSDTQYF	TGTGCCAGCAGCGTAAGCGGCTCGGATACGCAGTATTTT
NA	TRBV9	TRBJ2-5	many	CASSARGAGETQYF	TGTGCCAGCAGCGCCCGAGGGGCGGGCGAGACCCAGTACTTC
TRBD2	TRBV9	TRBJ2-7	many	CASSGGGAGRYEQYF	TGTGCCAGCAGCGGCGGGGGGGCCGGTCGGTACGAGCAGTACTTC
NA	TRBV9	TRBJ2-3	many	CASSAGGRGTDTQYF	TGTGCCAGCAGCGCAGGGGGGCGCGGCACAGATACGCAGTATTTT
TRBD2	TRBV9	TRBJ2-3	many	CASSVALHIPRTSGGARVSDTQYF	TGTGCCAGCAGCGTAGCCTTGCATATACCCCGGACTAGCGGGGGGGCACGTGTTTCAGATACGCAGTATTTT
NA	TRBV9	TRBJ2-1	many	CASSVNRLGNEQFF	TGTGCCAGCAGCGTAAATCGTCTTGGCAATGAGCAGTTCTTC
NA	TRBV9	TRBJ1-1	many	CASSVDRTNTEAFF	TGTGCCAGCAGCGTAGACCGGACGAACACTGAAGCTTTCTTT
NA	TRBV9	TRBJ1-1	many	CASSVGGRTDLNTEAFF	TGTGCCAGCAGCGTAGGGGGGAGGACAGACCTTAACACTGAAGCTTTCTTT
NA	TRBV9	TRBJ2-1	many	CASSVAVNEQFF	TGTGCCAGCAGCGTAGCGGTTAATGAGCAGTTCTTC
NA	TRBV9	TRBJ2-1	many	CASSVLDGEQFF	TGTGCCAGCAGCGTGTTGGACGGTGAGCAGTTCTTC
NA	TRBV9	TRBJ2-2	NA	CASSPDRNTGELFF	TGTGCCAGCAGCCCCGACAGGAACACCGGGGAGCTGTTTTTT
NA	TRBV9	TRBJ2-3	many	CASSPRDRLGDTQYF	TGTGCCAGCAGCCCGCGGGACAGATTAGGGGATACGCAGTATTTT
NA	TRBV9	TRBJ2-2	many	CASSVGWTGELFF	TGTGCCAGCAGCGTAGGGTGGACCGGGGAGCTGTTTTTT
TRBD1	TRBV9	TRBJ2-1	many	CASRRTGTGGEDEQFF	TGTGCCAGCCGCAGGACCGGGACAGGGGGTGAGGATGAGCAGTTCTTC
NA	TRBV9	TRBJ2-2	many	CASGGSGELFF	TGTGCCAGCGGGGGGTCCGGGGAGCTGTTTTTT
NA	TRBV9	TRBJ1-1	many	CASSATPTVMNTEAFF	TGTGCCAGCAGCGCGACCCCGACAGTGATGAACACTGAAGCTTTCTTT
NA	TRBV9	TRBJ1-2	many	CASSVVGGGYTF	TGTGCCAGCAGCGTAGTAGGAGGCGGCTACACCTTC
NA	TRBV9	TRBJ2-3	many	CASSVGWGRGDTQYF	TGTGCCAGCAGCGTAGGGTGGGGCCGGGGAGATACGCAGTATTTT